This T cell receptor beta chain was sequenced in a study of blood T cell repertoires in COVID-19. About the study: COVID-19 samples, acute and convalescent, were from the United States, Italy and Spain. T cells, B-cell-depleted T cells, or PBMCs provided the cDNA or gDNA that served as material.

V lost 5 bases, J lost 7 bases, and 14 bases stayed unmatched. Germline-derived CDR1 and CDR2 are SGHTA and FQGNSA. This CDR3 is 16 amino acids long. Per the authors' pipeline: Reference gene primer amplification gave estimated nucleated cell counts. TCRdb's table, derived via immunoSEQ multiplex PCR, lists solely in-frame clones and lacks some. V, J and clone size are those of that table, while D and trimming were read from the DNA. The profile covers under 350,000 clones, with 90% appearing a single time and about 7% taken by the ten largest. Enrolled during active infection, Seattle patients were then followed longitudinally.

This chain links TRBV7-2 with TRBJ1-2; 9 bases line up with TRBD1. This clonotype was obtained from a woman aged 25 to 45 with COVID-19, enrolled during active disease. The sample comprised peripheral blood. CDR3 residues: CASSPGPGTGTAGYTF. DNA of the CDR3: TGTGCCAGCAGCCCGGGTCCCGGGACAGGGACTGCTGGCTACACCTTC.